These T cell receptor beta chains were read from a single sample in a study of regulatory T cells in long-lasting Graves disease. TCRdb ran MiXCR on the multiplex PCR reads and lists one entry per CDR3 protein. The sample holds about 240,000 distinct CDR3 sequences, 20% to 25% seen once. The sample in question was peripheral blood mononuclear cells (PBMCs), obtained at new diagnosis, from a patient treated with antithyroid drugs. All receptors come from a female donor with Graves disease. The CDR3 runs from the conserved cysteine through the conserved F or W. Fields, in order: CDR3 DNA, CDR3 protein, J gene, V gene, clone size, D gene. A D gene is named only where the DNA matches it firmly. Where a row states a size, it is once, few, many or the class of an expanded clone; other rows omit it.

cdr3_nt: TGTGCCAGCAGCCTAAGCGGGGGAAAAGAGACCCAGTACTTC
cdr3_aa: CASSLSGGKETQYF
j_call: TRBJ2-5
v_call: TRBV7-3
clone_size: many
d_call: TRBD2

cdr3_nt: TGTGCCACCAGTGATTCTAGCGGGAGAGAGCAGTTCTTC
cdr3_aa: CATSDSSGREQFF
j_call: TRBJ2-1
v_call: TRBV24-1
clone_size: many
d_call: TRBD2

cdr3_nt: TGTGCCAGCTCACCAGAACAAGGAGGGATAGGTTCACCCCTCCACTTT
cdr3_aa: CASSPEQGGIGSPLHF
j_call: TRBJ1-6
v_call: TRBV18
clone_size: many
d_call: .

cdr3_nt: TGTGCCAGCAGGATGCTCAGGGGCTCCTACAATGAGCAGTTCTTC
cdr3_aa: CASRMLRGSYNEQFF
j_call: TRBJ2-1
v_call: TRBV7-2
clone_size: many
d_call: .

cdr3_nt: TGCGCCAGCAGCCTAGCAGTCGGACTAGCGGGACACGGACATGAGCAGTTCTTC
cdr3_aa: CASSLAVGLAGHGHEQFF
j_call: TRBJ2-1
v_call: TRBV4-1
clone_size: .
d_call: TRBD2

cdr3_nt: TGTGCCAGCCGAGGACGGGACCGCAATAGGGCGAACACTGAAGCTTTCTTT
cdr3_aa: CASRGRDRNRANTEAFF
j_call: TRBJ1-1
v_call: TRBV11-3
clone_size: many
d_call: .

cdr3_nt: TGTGCCAGCAGCAGAAGCGGGGGCCTGGGGGATGCGCAGTATTTT
cdr3_aa: CASSRSGGLGDAQYF
j_call: TRBJ2-3
v_call: TRBV11-2
clone_size: .
d_call: TRBD2

cdr3_nt: TGTGCCAGCAGGCTCCCCGTCCCGCGGGGAAACATTCAGTACTTC
cdr3_aa: CASRLPVPRGNIQYF
j_call: TRBJ2-4
v_call: TRBV7-2
clone_size: many
d_call: .

cdr3_nt: TGTGCCAGCAGTCGACCACCGGGACTTCAGTACTTC
cdr3_aa: CASSRPPGLQYF
j_call: TRBJ2-4
v_call: TRBV7-2
clone_size: many
d_call: .

cdr3_nt: TGTGCCATCAGTAACAGGGGTAGGGAGACCCAGTACTTC
cdr3_aa: CAISNRGRETQYF
j_call: TRBJ2-5
v_call: TRBV10-3
clone_size: many
d_call: TRBD1

cdr3_nt: TGTGCCAGCAGCTTAGGCGGCCACCGCGGGGCCCAGTACTTC
cdr3_aa: CASSLGGHRGAQYF
j_call: TRBJ2-5
v_call: TRBV7-2
clone_size: many
d_call: .

cdr3_nt: TGTGCCAGCAGGAAGCGGGCCACCGGGGAGCTGTTTTTT
cdr3_aa: CASRKRATGELFF
j_call: TRBJ2-2
v_call: TRBV2
clone_size: many
d_call: .

cdr3_nt: TGTGCCAGCAGTCAGGGGCGGGGGGACACCGGGGAGCTGTTTTTT
cdr3_aa: CASSQGRGDTGELFF
j_call: TRBJ2-2
v_call: TRBV2
clone_size: many
d_call: TRBD2

cdr3_nt: TGTGCCAGCAGCCAATTGTTCGGTCGGCGGAACAATGAGCAGTTCTTC
cdr3_aa: CASSQLFGRRNNEQFF
j_call: TRBJ2-1
v_call: TRBV4-2
clone_size: .
d_call: .

cdr3_nt: TGTGCCAGCAGCTTAGGGGCACCCAACTTGAGCCAGTACTTC
cdr3_aa: CASSLGAPNLSQYF
j_call: TRBJ2-5
v_call: TRBV11-2
clone_size: many
d_call: .

cdr3_nt: TGCAGTGCTAGATCCGAGCAGGGGGTTACGAAATATTTT
cdr3_aa: CSARSEQGVTKYF
j_call: TRBJ2-3
v_call: TRBV20-1
clone_size: .
d_call: TRBD1

cdr3_nt: TGCAGTGCTGTGGGGACGGTTAATGAAAAACTGTTTTTT
cdr3_aa: CSAVGTVNEKLFF
j_call: TRBJ1-4
v_call: TRBV20-1
clone_size: many
d_call: .

cdr3_nt: TGTGCCTCGGGGACTACGCGGGAAGGGTCCTACAATGAGCAGTTCTTC
cdr3_aa: CASGTTREGSYNEQFF
j_call: TRBJ2-1
v_call: TRBV10-3
clone_size: many
d_call: TRBD2

cdr3_nt: TGTGCCAGCAGTTCGGCGGGGGGAACACTAGCCAAAAACATTCAGTACTTC
cdr3_aa: CASSSAGGTLAKNIQYF
j_call: TRBJ2-4
v_call: TRBV5-6
clone_size: few
d_call: TRBD2

cdr3_nt: TGTGCCAGCAGCTTAAGAAACACCATATATTTT
cdr3_aa: CASSLRNTIYF
j_call: TRBJ1-3
v_call: TRBV7-2
clone_size: .
d_call: .

cdr3_nt: TGTGCCAGCAGCGCCAAGACTAGCGGGAGGGGGGAGACCCAGTACTTC
cdr3_aa: CASSAKTSGRGETQYF
j_call: TRBJ2-5
v_call: TRBV7-3
clone_size: .
d_call: TRBD2

cdr3_nt: TGTGCCAGCTGCTCGGGACAGGGGGGCGGCTACACCTTC
cdr3_aa: CASCSGQGGGYTF
j_call: TRBJ1-2
v_call: TRBV2
clone_size: .
d_call: TRBD1

cdr3_nt: TGCGCCAGCAGCTTTGGACAGGTTAATGAAAAACTGTTTTTT
cdr3_aa: CASSFGQVNEKLFF
j_call: TRBJ1-4
v_call: TRBV5-1
clone_size: many
d_call: TRBD1

cdr3_nt: TGTGCCAGCAGTTTTGGCAGATCGTATGGCTACACCTTC
cdr3_aa: CASSFGRSYGYTF
j_call: TRBJ1-2
v_call: TRBV28
clone_size: many
d_call: .

cdr3_nt: TGTGCCAGCAGCCAACGGCCGGGCTACACTGAAGCTTTCTTT
cdr3_aa: CASSQRPGYTEAFF
j_call: TRBJ1-1
v_call: TRBV11-2
clone_size: many
d_call: .

cdr3_nt: TGTGCCAGCAGTTACCACGGGGGGAATCAGCCCCAGCATTTT
cdr3_aa: CASSYHGGNQPQHF
j_call: TRBJ1-5
v_call: TRBV6-2/TRBV6-3
clone_size: many
d_call: .

cdr3_nt: TGTGCCAGTAGTCCAATGTCCAGGAATCAGCCCCAGCATTTT
cdr3_aa: CASSPMSRNQPQHF
j_call: TRBJ1-5
v_call: TRBV19
clone_size: .
d_call: .

cdr3_nt: TGCAGTGCTAGAGATGTGGTCATAGAGACCCAGTACTTC
cdr3_aa: CSARDVVIETQYF
j_call: TRBJ2-5
v_call: TRBV20-1
clone_size: many
d_call: .

cdr3_nt: TGTGCCAGCAGTTACTCATCCAAGACAGGGAGTTCACCCCTCCACTTT
cdr3_aa: CASSYSSKTGSSPLHF
j_call: TRBJ1-6
v_call: TRBV6-5
clone_size: many
d_call: TRBD1

cdr3_nt: TGCAGTGCTTCTATTAGCGGGAGGGAGTTAAGGAATGAGCAGTTCTTC
cdr3_aa: CSASISGRELRNEQFF
j_call: TRBJ2-1
v_call: TRBV20-1
clone_size: many
d_call: TRBD2

cdr3_nt: TGTGCCAGCAGCCCAAACGGGGGCCAAGAGACCCAGTACTTC
cdr3_aa: CASSPNGGQETQYF
j_call: TRBJ2-5
v_call: TRBV7-2
clone_size: .
d_call: .

cdr3_nt: TGTGCCAGCAAACAACAGGCTAGCGGACACGACGGGGAGCTGTTTTTT
cdr3_aa: CASKQQASGHDGELFF
j_call: TRBJ2-2
v_call: TRBV6-2/TRBV6-3
clone_size: .
d_call: TRBD2

cdr3_nt: TGTGCCAGTAGTACGGGGACAGGGAACGAGCAGTACTTC
cdr3_aa: CASSTGTGNEQYF
j_call: TRBJ2-7
v_call: TRBV19
clone_size: .
d_call: TRBD1

cdr3_nt: TGTGCCAGCAGTTCGGCGACTAAGTACAATGAGCAGTTCTTC
cdr3_aa: CASSSATKYNEQFF
j_call: TRBJ2-1
v_call: TRBV12-3/TRBV12-4
clone_size: many
d_call: .

cdr3_nt: TGTGCCAGCAGTACAGACGGGGGCCAATCAGATACGCAGTATTTT
cdr3_aa: CASSTDGGQSDTQYF
j_call: TRBJ2-3
v_call: TRBV28
clone_size: many
d_call: .

cdr3_nt: TGTGCCAGCAGCTTAAGCAGGGGCTTGAGCTCCTACGAGCAGTACTTC
cdr3_aa: CASSLSRGLSSYEQYF
j_call: TRBJ2-7
v_call: TRBV7-8
clone_size: many
d_call: .

cdr3_nt: TGTGCCAGCAGCCACCCCGGGGGGGCGAGTGAGCAGTTCTTC
cdr3_aa: CASSHPGGASEQFF
j_call: TRBJ2-1
v_call: TRBV7-9
clone_size: .
d_call: TRBD2